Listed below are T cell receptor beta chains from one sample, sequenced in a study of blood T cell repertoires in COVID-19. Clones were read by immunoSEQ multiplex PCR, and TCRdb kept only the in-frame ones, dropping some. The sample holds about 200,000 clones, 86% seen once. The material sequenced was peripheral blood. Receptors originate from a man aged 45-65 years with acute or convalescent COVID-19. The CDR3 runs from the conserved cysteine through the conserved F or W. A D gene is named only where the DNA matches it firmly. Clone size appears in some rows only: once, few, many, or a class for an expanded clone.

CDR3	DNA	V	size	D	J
CASSGKTHRGQGEKLFF	TGCGCCAGCAGCGGAAAAACCCACAGGGGGCAAGGGGAAAAACTGTTTTTT	TRBV5-1	-	TRBD1	TRBJ1-4
CASSLWGGTQYF	TGTGCCAGCAGCTTGTGGGGGGGTACGCAGTATTTT	TRBV5-8	-	TRBD2	TRBJ2-3
CASSRTRGQGAIEQYF	TGTGCCAGCAGTCGAACGCGAGGACAGGGGGCGATCGAGCAGTACTTC	TRBV6-6	few	TRBD1	TRBJ2-7
CASSIDRRGGNQPQHF	TGTGCCAGTAGTATAGATCGCAGGGGAGGGAATCAGCCCCAGCATTTT	TRBV19	-	-	TRBJ1-5
CASRMPGTRNQPQHF	TGTGCCAGTAGGATGCCCGGGACACGTAATCAGCCCCAGCATTTT	TRBV19	-	-	TRBJ1-5
CASSRAGSPLHF	TGCGCCAGCAGCCGTGCCGGTTCACCCCTCCACTTT	TRBV4-1	-	-	TRBJ1-6
CASSWIPTGNIQYF	TGTGCCAGCAGCTGGATCCCTACCGGGAACATTCAGTACTTC	TRBV3-1/TRBV3-2	-	-	TRBJ2-4
CASSEAPKAGTGGYGYTF	TGTGCCAGCAGTGAAGCGCCCAAAGCCGGGACAGGTGGCTATGGCTACACCTTC	TRBV6-1	-	TRBD1	TRBJ1-2
CASSSGWGAGNTIYF	TGTGCCAGCAGCTCTGGATGGGGAGCTGGAAACACCATATATTTT	TRBV7-6	once	-	TRBJ1-3
CASSTGTGGQPQHF	TGTGCCAGTAGTACCGGGACAGGCGGTCAGCCCCAGCATTTT	TRBV19	-	TRBD1	TRBJ1-5
CASSLWTGTYEQYF	TGCGCCAGCAGCTTGTGGACAGGAACCTACGAGCAGTACTTC	TRBV5-1	-	TRBD1	TRBJ2-7
CASGLGRNTEAFF	TGTGCCAGCGGGCTTGGTAGAAACACTGAAGCTTTCTTT	TRBV12-3/TRBV12-4	-	-	TRBJ1-1
CATSDPGEAGETQYF	TGTGCCACCAGTGACCCCGGGGAAGCTGGAGAGACCCAGTACTTC	TRBV24-1	-	-	TRBJ2-5
CASSLTSDRNTGELFF	TGTGCCAGCAGCTTAACATCGGACAGGAACACCGGGGAGCTGTTTTTT	TRBV5-5	-	-	TRBJ2-2
CAWSVAGGGNQPQHF	TGTGCCTGGAGTGTAGCGGGAGGTGGCAATCAGCCCCAGCATTTT	TRBV30	-	-	TRBJ1-5
CASSSLAEETQYF	TGTGCCAGCAGCTCTCTAGCTGAAGAGACCCAGTACTTC	TRBV5-4	-	-	TRBJ2-5
CASSWGQGRQPQHF	TGTGCCAGTAGCTGGGGACAGGGGCGTCAGCCCCAGCATTTT	TRBV19	few	TRBD1	TRBJ1-5
CASSQRRSEQYF	TGTGCCAGCAGCCAAAGAAGGAGTGAGCAGTACTTC	TRBV7-8	-	-	TRBJ2-7
CASRPAGTAGNTIYF	TGTGCCAGCAGGCCAGCCGGGACAGCTGGAAACACCATATATTTT	TRBV27	-	TRBD1	TRBJ1-3
CASGFQGGRGETQYF	TGTGCTAGTGGTTTCCAGGGAGGGCGGGGGGAGACCCAGTACTTC	TRBV12-5	-	TRBD2	TRBJ2-5
CASSSPGLAGHLTDTQYF	TGTGCCAGCAGCTCCCCTGGACTAGCGGGGCACCTCACAGATACGCAGTATTTT	TRBV7-2	-	TRBD2	TRBJ2-3
CASSLTFTGVLTPLHF	TGTGCCAGCAGCTTAACTTTTACAGGGGTTCTTACACCCCTCCACTTT	TRBV7-2	once	TRBD1	TRBJ1-6
CSFKGQGRGGEQYF	TGCAGCTTCAAGGGGCAGGGACGGGGAGGGGAGCAGTACTTC	TRBV29-1	-	TRBD2	TRBJ2-7
CASSQAAGVSYEQYF	TGTGCCAGCAGCCAAGCAGCGGGGGTTTCCTACGAGCAGTACTTC	TRBV3-1/TRBV3-2	few	TRBD2	TRBJ2-7
CASSQVPDTQYF	TGTGCCAGCAGCCAAGTCCCGGATACGCAGTATTTT	TRBV3-1/TRBV3-2	-	-	TRBJ2-3
CASSQGQGDQETQYF	TGTGCCAGTAGTCAGGGACAGGGGGATCAAGAGACCCAGTACTTC	TRBV19	once	TRBD1	TRBJ2-5
CASSRLTRPETQYF	TGTGCCAGCAGCCGCCTGACTCGCCCGGAGACCCAGTACTTC	TRBV7-2	-	-	TRBJ2-5
CASSRETGGAYGYTF	TGTGCCAGCAGCCGGGAGACAGGGGGCGCCTATGGCTACACCTTC	TRBV6-2/TRBV6-3	-	TRBD1	TRBJ1-2
CASLRQGRTGELFF	TGTGCCAGCCTTCGACAGGGCCGCACCGGGGAGCTGTTTTTT	TRBV18	-	TRBD1	TRBJ2-2
CASSIQGASVNYGYTF	TGCGCCAGCAGCATACAGGGGGCTTCCGTAAACTATGGCTACACCTTC	TRBV5-1	-	TRBD1	TRBJ1-2
CASSPGWGDEQFF	TGCGCCAGCAGCCCGGGTTGGGGAGATGAGCAGTTCTTC	TRBV5-1	-	-	TRBJ2-1
CAWSPGTGGPDTQYF	TGTGCCTGGAGTCCCGGGACAGGGGGCCCGGATACGCAGTATTTT	TRBV30	-	TRBD1	TRBJ2-3
CASSPSAVELAKNIQYF	TGTGCCAGCAGCCCGTCTGCGGTTGAACTAGCCAAAAACATTCAGTACTTC	TRBV7-9	-	-	TRBJ2-4
CASRRTGQNTEAFF	TGTGCCAGCAGACGGACAGGACAGAACACTGAAGCTTTCTTT	TRBV7-9	-	TRBD1	TRBJ1-1
CASSLAFLRETQYF	TGTGCCAGCAGCTTAGCCTTCTTGCGGGAGACCCAGTACTTC	TRBV11-2	-	-	TRBJ2-5
CASSFRQGPNYGYTF	TGTGCCAGCAGCTTCCGACAGGGACCTAACTATGGCTACACCTTC	TRBV5-5	-	TRBD1	TRBJ1-2
CASSPGTGPRNQPQHF	TGTGCCAGCTCACCAGGGACAGGGCCGAGAAATCAGCCCCAGCATTTT	TRBV18	-	TRBD1	TRBJ1-5
CASSPRQGGRETQYF	TGTGCCAGCAGCCCCAGACAGGGGGGGAGAGAGACCCAGTACTTC	TRBV7-6	-	TRBD1	TRBJ2-5
CASSTLQGYTEAFF	TGTGCCAGCAGTACCCTACAGGGCTACACTGAAGCTTTCTTT	TRBV6-6	-	-	TRBJ1-1
CATSDPSRGYGYTF	TGTGCCACCAGTGATCCCAGCAGGGGATATGGCTACACCTTC	TRBV24-1	few	-	TRBJ1-2
CASSERIAGDTEAFF	TGTGCCAGCAGTGAAAGGATCGCGGGGGACACTGAAGCTTTCTTT	TRBV25-1	-	-	TRBJ1-1
CASIPGQLTNYGYTF	TGTGCCAGCATCCCGGGACAGCTGACAAACTATGGCTACACCTTC	TRBV6-5	-	TRBD1	TRBJ1-2
CASSRALGTANTEAFF	TGTGCCAGCAGCCGAGCATTAGGGACAGCGAACACTGAAGCTTTCTTT	TRBV5-6	-	TRBD1	TRBJ1-1
CASSVAGGADGYTF	TGTGCCAGCAGTGTCGCAGGGGGCGCGGATGGCTACACCTTC	TRBV25-1	few	TRBD1	TRBJ1-2
CASSYMGPSRRSPLHF	TGTGCCAGCAGTTATATGGGCCCTTCGAGAAGGTCACCCCTCCACTTT	TRBV6-5	-	-	TRBJ1-6
CASSRDSYTEAFF	TGTGCCAGCAGTCGTGACAGCTACACTGAAGCTTTCTTT	TRBV27	-	-	TRBJ1-1
CASSLNRDYEQYF	TGTGCCAGCAGCTTAAACAGAGACTACGAGCAGTACTTC	TRBV7-2	few	-	TRBJ2-7
CATSPDRGWQPQHF	TGTGCCACCAGCCCCGACAGGGGGTGGCAGCCCCAGCATTTT	TRBV15	few	TRBD1	TRBJ1-5
CASSLDRRGDRDYNSPLHF	TGCGCCAGCAGCTTGGATAGGAGGGGGGACAGAGATTATAATTCACCCCTCCACTTT	TRBV5-1	-	TRBD1	TRBJ1-6
CASSVGGGGANVLTF	TGTGCCAGCAGCGTAGGTGGCGGTGGGGCCAACGTCCTGACTTTC	TRBV9	-	-	TRBJ2-6
CASSLGDSYEQYF	TGTGCCAGCTCACTCGGGGACTCCTACGAGCAGTACTTC	TRBV18	-	-	TRBJ2-7
CASSLATGTGWYEQYF	TGCGCCAGCAGCTTGGCCACCGGGACAGGGTGGTACGAGCAGTACTTC	TRBV5-1	-	TRBD1	TRBJ2-7